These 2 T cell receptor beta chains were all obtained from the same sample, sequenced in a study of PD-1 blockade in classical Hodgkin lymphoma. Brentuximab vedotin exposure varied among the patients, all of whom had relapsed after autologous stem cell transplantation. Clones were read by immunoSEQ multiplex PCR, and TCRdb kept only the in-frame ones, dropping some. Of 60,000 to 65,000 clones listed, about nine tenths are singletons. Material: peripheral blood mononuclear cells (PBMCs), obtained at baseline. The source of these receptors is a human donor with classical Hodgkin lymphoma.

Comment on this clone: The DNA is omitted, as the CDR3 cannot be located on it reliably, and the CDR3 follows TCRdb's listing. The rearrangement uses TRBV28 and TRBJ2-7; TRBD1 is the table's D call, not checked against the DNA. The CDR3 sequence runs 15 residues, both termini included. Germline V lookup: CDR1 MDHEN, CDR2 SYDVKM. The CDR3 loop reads CASSFGPGGPYEQYF.

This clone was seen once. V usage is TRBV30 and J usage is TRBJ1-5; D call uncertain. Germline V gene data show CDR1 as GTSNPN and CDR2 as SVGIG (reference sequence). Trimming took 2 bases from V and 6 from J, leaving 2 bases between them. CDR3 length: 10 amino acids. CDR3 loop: CAWSTQPQHF. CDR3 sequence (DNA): TGTGCCTGGAGTACTCAGCCCCAGCATTTT.